This entry lists 7 T cell receptor beta chains sequenced from one sample in a study of control samples from healthy donors and cancer patients. The table came from immunoSEQ multiplex PCR; TCRdb's copy has only in-frame clones and leaves some out. Among about 410,000 clones listed, around nine tenths were seen once. The sample consisted of PBMCs. The receptor source for this set is a man aged 35-49 years with head and neck cancer.

The V call is TRBV9, the J call TRBJ2-3; 9 bases match TRBD1. The CDR3 sequence is 17 residues long. Per germline, CDR1 SGDLS and CDR2 YYNGEE. Trimming removed 0 bases from V and 1 base from J; junction bases left unmatched: 6. The CDR3 DNA reads TGTGCCAGCAGCGTAGGCACAGGGGGCTTTCGCACAGATACGCAGTATTTT. Translating gives CASSVGTGGFRTDTQYF.

This clone was counted once. The chain is built from TRBV20-1 and TRBJ2-3; D perhaps matches TRBD1 (6 bases). The length of the CDR3 is 11 residues. Germline V gene lookup returns CDR1 DFQATT and CDR2 SNEGSKA (reference sequence). Between the trimmed V and J ends, which lost 3 bases and 7 bases, there was a span of 8 bases. In DNA, the CDR3 is TGCAGTGCTAGGGACAGTCATACGCAGTATTTT. Amino acid sequence: CSARDSHTQYF.

Comments on this clone: A junction end diverges from the germline sequence, so it may reflect a read error. The chain carries TRBV7-7 and TRBJ2-3; 9 bases align to TRBD2. Germline CDR1 SSHAT, CDR2 FNYEAQ (reference sequence). The CDR3 extends over 15 amino acids. CDR3 coding DNA: TGTGCTAGCAGCTCTGGGACTAGCAGTTCAGATACGCAGTATTTT. Translation gives CASSSGTSSSDTQYF.

Of note for this clone: Other DNA sequences within the sample encode an identical CDR3. The rearrangement uses TRBV3-1 (or the pseudogene TRBV3-2) and TRBJ2-2, with 8 nucleotides matching TRBD1. With V trimmed by 1 base and J by 4 bases, 2 bases remained unmatched. CDR1 is LGHDT, CDR2 YNNKEL, per germline (reference sequence). The CDR3 is 15 amino acids. CDR3 in amino acids: CASSQGRGRTGELFF. CDR3 nucleotide sequence: TGTGCCAGCAGCCAAGGCAGGGGGCGCACCGGGGAGCTGTTTTTT.

This clone has a handful of counts. Here the CDR3 DNA reads TGTGCCAGCAGCCAGGAGCCCGGGTGGAGCACAGATACGCAGTATTTT. It encodes CASSQEPGWSTDTQYF. This chain links TRBV13 with TRBJ2-3; D unclear. Trimming removed 5 bases at V and 0 bases at J, with 15 bases between. This CDR3 contains 16 residues. Germline lookup yields CDR1 PRHDT and CDR2 FYEKMQ (reference sequence).

This clone was counted once. V usage is TRBV5-5 and J usage is TRBJ2-7, with D unresolved. Germline V gives CDR1 SGHKS, CDR2 YYEKEE (reference sequence). This CDR3 has 13 amino acids. Trimming left V 4 bases short and J 3 bases short, with 11 bases between. CDR3 loop: CASSIADGYEQYF. The CDR3 DNA follows: TGTGCCAGCAGCATAGCCGACGGCTACGAGCAGTACTTC.

The V call is TRBV6-1, the J call TRBJ1-3; 7 bases match TRBD1. The CDR3 covers 17 residues. Germline-derived CDR1 and CDR2 are MNHNS and SASEGT. After removal of 4 bases from V and 0 bases from J, the junction contained 9 bases not matched to a gene. The CDR3 DNA reads as TGTGCCAGCAGTGGGTGGGGACAGTACCACTCTGGAAACACCATATATTTT. Its protein product is CASSGWGQYHSGNTIYF.